This T cell receptor (beta chain) was found in a study of Graves' ophthalmopathy and Graves' hyperthyroidism. Study-wide results and limits: Blood also contained most of the expanded thyroid clonotypes above 0.001 frequency. For separating ophthalmopathy from stable hyperthyroidism, a 13-signature model gave 85% to 90% sensitivity and around 80% specificity.

Many counts were recorded for this clonotype. The antigen is not known. This CDR3 has 14 amino acids. Germline V CDR1 and CDR2: SGHTA, FQGNSA. V trimming: 5 bases; J trimming: 6 bases; junction bases outside the gene matches: 2. For repertoire sequencing, the TCR beta CDR3 regions were amplified from RNA transcripts. The first round was an RT-PCR with HTBI primers, and the second round was a multiplex PCR. MiXCR was run by TCRdb on the multiplex PCR reads, yielding one entry per CDR3 protein. The sample carries about 200,000 distinct CDR3 sequences, less than 30% recorded once. For donors with ophthalmopathy, the disease showed moderate-to-severe activity, reached CAS ≥3 and NOSPECS ≥4, and had lasted under 3 months. Patients were diagnosed from clinical symptoms, serum thyroxine, TRAb, thyroid ultrasound and orbital computed tomography.

This chain links TRBV7-2 with TRBJ2-7, with 15 bases aligning to TRBD2. The sequenced sample was peripheral blood. The sequence was collected from a man between 45 and 60 years old with Graves' ophthalmopathy. DNA of the CDR3: TGTGCCAGCAGCACGGGACTAGCGGGAGGCGAGCAGTACTTC. Protein product: CASSTGLAGGEQYF.